Listed below are T cell receptor beta chains from one sample, sequenced in a study of OX40 agonist ivuxolimab in advanced cancers. Method: immunoSEQ multiplex PCR; TCRdb's copy keeps in-frame clones and lacks some. The repertoire holds tens of thousands of clones, with about 87% as singletons. The source material was CD4+ or CD8+ T cells sorted from blood, sampled in a trial of the OX40 agonist ivuxolimab. The receptors derive from an adult with an advanced solid tumor such as melanoma, head and neck, liver or kidney cancer. Each CDR3 is given with its conserved first and last residue. Each record gives: CDR3 DNA, CDR3 protein, J gene, V gene, clone size, D gene. D genes are given only for firm matches. Only part of the rows carry a size: once, few, many, or a class if the clone is expanded.

cdr3_nt: TGTGCCAGCAGCGTAGGAGGATCGCTTGGCTACACCTTC; cdr3_aa: CASSVGGSLGYTF; j_call: TRBJ1-2; v_call: TRBV9; clone_size: NA; d_call: NA
cdr3_nt: TGTGCCAGCAGGGCCGAAGCGGGAGGGTTGGATACGCAGTATTTT; cdr3_aa: CASRAEAGGLDTQYF; j_call: TRBJ2-3; v_call: TRBV2; clone_size: NA; d_call: TRBD2
cdr3_nt: TGTGCCAGCAGCAAAGGACTAGCGGGAGGGCGGGGCTTGGGGGAGACCCAGTACTTC; cdr3_aa: CASSKGLAGGRGLGETQYF; j_call: TRBJ2-5; v_call: TRBV5-6; clone_size: NA; d_call: TRBD2
cdr3_nt: TGTGCCTGGAGTCTGGTAAGGGACAGCGGCTACGAGCAGTACTTC; cdr3_aa: CAWSLVRDSGYEQYF; j_call: TRBJ2-7; v_call: TRBV30; clone_size: NA; d_call: TRBD1
cdr3_nt: TGTGCCAGCAGCTGGAAAGGGGGGGGCGAGCAGTACTTC; cdr3_aa: CASSWKGGGEQYF; j_call: TRBJ2-7; v_call: TRBV5-4; clone_size: NA; d_call: NA
cdr3_nt: TGTGCCAGGGGGGCGAGATCCGAGCAGTACTTC; cdr3_aa: CARGARSEQYF; j_call: TRBJ2-7; v_call: TRBV2; clone_size: NA; d_call: NA
cdr3_nt: TGTGCCAGCAGCCCGGGACTACGGGGTCCCGGGGAGCTGTTTTTT; cdr3_aa: CASSPGLRGPGELFF; j_call: TRBJ2-2; v_call: TRBV9; clone_size: NA; d_call: TRBD2
cdr3_nt: TGTGCCAGTCGGACACCCCAGTCTGGGGCCAACGTCCTGACTTTC; cdr3_aa: CASRTPQSGANVLTF; j_call: TRBJ2-6; v_call: TRBV28; clone_size: NA; d_call: NA
cdr3_nt: TGTGCCAGTAGTCGCCGGGACAGGGGGTTTATGGGCTACACCTTC; cdr3_aa: CASSRRDRGFMGYTF; j_call: TRBJ1-2; v_call: TRBV19; clone_size: NA; d_call: TRBD1
cdr3_nt: TGTGCCAGCTCACCACTACAGGTGAACACTGAAGCTTTCTTT; cdr3_aa: CASSPLQVNTEAFF; j_call: TRBJ1-1; v_call: TRBV18; clone_size: NA; d_call: NA
cdr3_nt: TGTGCCAGCATCAATCCGGGACAGGGGGCGAGAGAGCAGTACTTC; cdr3_aa: CASINPGQGAREQYF; j_call: TRBJ2-7; v_call: TRBV28; clone_size: NA; d_call: TRBD1
cdr3_nt: TGTGCCAGCAGTTTATCTGCTGGAGGATATGGCTACACCTTC; cdr3_aa: CASSLSAGGYGYTF; j_call: TRBJ1-2; v_call: TRBV27; clone_size: NA; d_call: NA
cdr3_nt: TGTGCCAGCAGTGGGGACAGGCCCACTGAAGCTTTCTTT; cdr3_aa: CASSGDRPTEAFF; j_call: TRBJ1-1; v_call: TRBV2; clone_size: NA; d_call: TRBD1
cdr3_nt: TGTGCCAGCAGCGCCGGGACACGTAACACCGGGGAGCTGTTTTTT; cdr3_aa: CASSAGTRNTGELFF; j_call: TRBJ2-2; v_call: TRBV9; clone_size: NA; d_call: NA
cdr3_nt: TGTGCCAGCAGTTTAGCGGGAGGCTCTTACGAGCAGTACTTC; cdr3_aa: CASSLAGGSYEQYF; j_call: TRBJ2-7; v_call: TRBV6-5; clone_size: NA; d_call: TRBD2
cdr3_nt: TGTGCCAGCAGCTTGGGCCAGGGGGTCATACCCCAGCATTTT; cdr3_aa: CASSLGQGVIPQHF; j_call: TRBJ1-5; v_call: TRBV5-6; clone_size: NA; d_call: TRBD1
cdr3_nt: TGTGCCAGCTCACCCGAGGGGCTAACCTACGAGCAGTACTTC; cdr3_aa: CASSPEGLTYEQYF; j_call: TRBJ2-7; v_call: TRBV18; clone_size: NA; d_call: NA
cdr3_nt: TGCGCCAGCAGCTTGTTAGGGGGCGAGAGCAATCAGCCCCAGCATTTT; cdr3_aa: CASSLLGGESNQPQHF; j_call: TRBJ1-5; v_call: TRBV5-1; clone_size: NA; d_call: TRBD1
cdr3_nt: TGCAGCGTCTACCGACAGGGGAACACTGAAGCTTTCTTT; cdr3_aa: CSVYRQGNTEAFF; j_call: TRBJ1-1; v_call: TRBV29-1; clone_size: NA; d_call: TRBD1
cdr3_nt: TGCAGCGCTGAAGGGGGGAGGGGCGAGACCCAGTACTTC; cdr3_aa: CSAEGGRGETQYF; j_call: TRBJ2-5; v_call: TRBV29-1; clone_size: NA; d_call: NA
cdr3_nt: TGCGCCAGCAGCTTGCTAGCGGGAGGGTTGGGGAATGAGCAGTTCTTC; cdr3_aa: CASSLLAGGLGNEQFF; j_call: TRBJ2-1; v_call: TRBV5-1; clone_size: NA; d_call: TRBD2
cdr3_nt: TGTGCTCTCAGGCAGCACGATGGCCGGGGAGCTTTCTTT; cdr3_aa: CALRQHDGRGAFF; j_call: TRBJ1-1; v_call: TRBV7-2; clone_size: NA; d_call: NA
cdr3_nt: TGTGCCAGCAGCAAAGCGCTCCTAGCGGGAGGCCCTCAGTACTTC; cdr3_aa: CASSKALLAGGPQYF; j_call: TRBJ2-4; v_call: TRBV21-1; clone_size: NA; d_call: NA
cdr3_nt: TGTGCCTGGGAGGGTCTGACCTACAATGAGCAGTTCTTC; cdr3_aa: CAWEGLTYNEQFF; j_call: TRBJ2-1; v_call: TRBV30; clone_size: NA; d_call: NA
cdr3_nt: TGTGCCAGCAGCTTAGCCTCCTACACCGGGGAGCTGTTTTTT; cdr3_aa: CASSLASYTGELFF; j_call: TRBJ2-2; v_call: TRBV7-2; clone_size: NA; d_call: NA
cdr3_nt: TGTGCCAGCAGCCCAAATAGCGGGCGCACAGATACGCAGTATTTT; cdr3_aa: CASSPNSGRTDTQYF; j_call: TRBJ2-3; v_call: TRBV7-8; clone_size: NA; d_call: TRBD2
cdr3_nt: TGTGCTAGTGGTTTTTCCCCGGACAGGAGGATAGATGAGCAGTTCTTC; cdr3_aa: CASGFSPDRRIDEQFF; j_call: TRBJ2-1; v_call: TRBV12-5; clone_size: once; d_call: TRBD1
cdr3_nt: TGTGCCAGCAGCTTATGGGGAGCGGGGGCCGGGGATACGCAGTATTTT; cdr3_aa: CASSLWGAGAGDTQYF; j_call: TRBJ2-3; v_call: TRBV11-2; clone_size: NA; d_call: TRBD2
cdr3_nt: TGCAGCGTTGAAGAGCAGGGCCCGGCTTTCTTT; cdr3_aa: CSVEEQGPAFF; j_call: TRBJ1-1; v_call: TRBV29-1; clone_size: NA; d_call: NA
cdr3_nt: TGTGCCAGCAGCCCGACACAGGGGCGGGCCGGGGAGCTGTTTTTT; cdr3_aa: CASSPTQGRAGELFF; j_call: TRBJ2-2; v_call: TRBV7-9; clone_size: NA; d_call: TRBD1
cdr3_nt: TGTGCCAGCAGCTTAAGAAAGTCGGGGGGATACTATGGCTACACCTTC; cdr3_aa: CASSLRKSGGYYGYTF; j_call: TRBJ1-2; v_call: TRBV7-9; clone_size: NA; d_call: NA
cdr3_nt: TGCGCCAGCAGCTCGGGACAGGGCGGAGAGACCCAGTACTTC; cdr3_aa: CASSSGQGGETQYF; j_call: TRBJ2-5; v_call: TRBV5-1; clone_size: NA; d_call: TRBD1
cdr3_nt: TGTGCCAGCAGAAGGGTCAATGAGCAGTTCTTC; cdr3_aa: CASRRVNEQFF; j_call: TRBJ2-1; v_call: TRBV28; clone_size: NA; d_call: NA
cdr3_nt: TGTGCCAGCAGTTACGGCACCCACCAAGAGACCCAGTACTTC; cdr3_aa: CASSYGTHQETQYF; j_call: TRBJ2-5; v_call: TRBV6-6; clone_size: NA; d_call: NA
cdr3_nt: TGTGCCAGCAGCCGAGGGGGCTTAGCCAAAAACATTCAGTACTTC; cdr3_aa: CASSRGGLAKNIQYF; j_call: TRBJ2-4; v_call: TRBV11-1; clone_size: NA; d_call: TRBD1
cdr3_nt: TGCGCCAGCAGTAGGCTAGCGGACACCGGGGAGCTGTTTTTT; cdr3_aa: CASSRLADTGELFF; j_call: TRBJ2-2; v_call: TRBV4-3; clone_size: NA; d_call: TRBD2
cdr3_nt: TGCGCCAGCAGCTTGGAGTTGGGCGCCCCCTACGAGCAGTACTTC; cdr3_aa: CASSLELGAPYEQYF; j_call: TRBJ2-7; v_call: TRBV5-1; clone_size: NA; d_call: NA
cdr3_nt: TGTGCCAGCGGCCGGACAGGGGCAGTTGGTGAGCAGTTCTTC; cdr3_aa: CASGRTGAVGEQFF; j_call: TRBJ2-1; v_call: TRBV6-1; clone_size: NA; d_call: TRBD1
cdr3_nt: TGCAGCGTCATACGTCAGCGGGGGCAGTACTTC; cdr3_aa: CSVIRQRGQYF; j_call: TRBJ2-7; v_call: TRBV29-1; clone_size: NA; d_call: TRBD2
cdr3_nt: TGTGCCAGCAGCCCGGTTGGGACCTACAATGAGCAGTTCTTC; cdr3_aa: CASSPVGTYNEQFF; j_call: TRBJ2-1; v_call: TRBV7-3; clone_size: few; d_call: NA
cdr3_nt: TGTGCCAGTAGTACTCTAGCGCAAGAGCAGTTCTTC; cdr3_aa: CASSTLAQEQFF; j_call: TRBJ2-1; v_call: TRBV19; clone_size: NA; d_call: NA
cdr3_nt: TGTGCCAGCAGTCCCTGGGCTAGCTCCTACAATGAGCAGTTCTTC; cdr3_aa: CASSPWASSYNEQFF; j_call: TRBJ2-1; v_call: TRBV6-5; clone_size: once; d_call: NA
cdr3_nt: TGTGCCAGCAGGGGACAGGGGTTAACTTACAATGAGCAGTTCTTC; cdr3_aa: CASRGQGLTYNEQFF; j_call: TRBJ2-1; v_call: TRBV2; clone_size: NA; d_call: TRBD1
cdr3_nt: TGCGCCAGCAGCCAAGTCCCCAGAGGGAGCACAGATACGCAGTATTTT; cdr3_aa: CASSQVPRGSTDTQYF; j_call: TRBJ2-3; v_call: TRBV4-3; clone_size: once; d_call: NA
cdr3_nt: TGCGCCAGCAGCTTGGAGGGCGGGTCCACAGATACGCAGTATTTT; cdr3_aa: CASSLEGGSTDTQYF; j_call: TRBJ2-3; v_call: TRBV5-1; clone_size: NA; d_call: NA